A single sample gave rise to the 16 T cell receptor beta chains below, sequenced in a study of identical twins. Each CDR3 protein gets one entry after TCRdb re-called the 5' RACE reads with MiXCR. Of roughly 290,000 distinct CDR3 sequences listed, approximately 8% are singletons. These data also featured in a second study, about yellow fever vaccine responses in identical twins.

Sequencing was done on a sample of memory (CD45RO+) T cells sorted from blood. These receptors all come from a woman younger than 30 in good health.

This clonotype appeared many times. V usage is TRBV12-3 or TRBV12-4 and J usage is TRBJ2-1, with 8 bases lining up with TRBD2. The length of the CDR3 is 15 residues. V lost 5 bases, J lost 8 bases, and 11 bases stayed unmatched. DNA for the CDR3: TGTGCCAGCAGTGGGCGGGGGGTTGGGTCGTATGAGCAGTTCTTC. Protein: CASSGRGVGSYEQFF.

The chain carries TRBV11-2 and TRBJ1-1; TRBD1 is a possible D gene (6 bases). Trimming left V 1 base short and J 2 bases short, with 11 bases between. In germline, CDR1 is SGHAT, CDR2 FQNNGV. CDR3 length: 15 residues. CDR3 amino acids: CASSLGTGTNTEAFF. The CDR3 bases are TGTGCCAGCAGCTTAGGCACAGGGACTAACACTGAAGCTTTCTTT. Combining the CDR3 with reference TRBV11-2 and TRBJ1-1 gives the whole variable domain EAGVAQSPRYKIIEKRQSVAFWCNPISGHATLYWYQQILGQGPKLLIQFQNNGVVDDSQLPKDRFSAERLKGVDSTLKIQPAKLEDSAVYLCASSLGTGTNTEAFFGQGTRLTVV.

There are a few counts of this clonotype. The chain recombines TRBV2 with TRBJ2-2; the D gene is possibly TRBD1 (5 bases). Trimming removed 6 bases at V and 0 bases at J, with 11 bases between. The germline V gene encodes CDR1 SNHLY and CDR2 FYNNEI. This CDR3 spans 15 amino acids. In nucleotides, the CDR3 is TGTGCCAGCAGACACGACAGCACGAACACCGGGGAGCTGTTTTTT. Translated: CASRHDSTNTGELFF.

This clonotype was observed a handful of times. This chain uses TRBV6-2 or TRBV6-3 with TRBJ2-1; D may match TRBD1 or TRBD2 (5 bases each). Germline V gene data show CDR1 as MNHEY and CDR2 as SVGEGT. The CDR3 consists of 15 residues. V dropped 6 bases and J dropped 8 bases, with 20 bases sitting between them. CDR3 in DNA: TGTGCCAGCAGAAAAGACTACCTCCTAGGGGATGAGCAGTTCTTC. It encodes CASRKDYLLGDEQFF.

This clonotype was detected ten times or more. V gene TRBV20-1 combines with J gene TRBJ1-5; 7 bases match TRBD1. The CDR3 length is 15 residues. Germline CDR1 DFQATT, CDR2 SNEGSKA (reference sequence). V gave up 3 bases and J gave up 5 bases; unmatched junction bases: 10. The CDR3 protein is CSARAGTDNYQPQHF. DNA of the CDR3: TGCAGTGCTAGGGCCGGGACAGACAACTATCAGCCCCAGCATTTT.

This clonotype occurred a few times. The rearrangement uses TRBV24-1 and TRBJ2-1; 7 bases line up with TRBD1. This CDR3 comprises 17 residues. Germline CDR1 KGHDR, CDR2 SFDVKD. The trim removed 2 bases at V and 3 bases at J, leaving 9 bases unmatched. CDR3 sequence reads: CATSDSQGRANYNEQFF. The CDR3 DNA reads as TGTGCCACCAGTGATTCACAGGGGCGTGCGAACTACAATGAGCAGTTCTTC.

This clonotype was counted many times. V and J are TRBV3-1 and TRBJ2-7, with D possibly matching TRBD2 (6 bases). Between the trimmed V and J ends, which lost 4 bases and 0 bases, there was a span of 16 bases. This CDR3 contains 16 residues. Germline V gene lookup returns CDR1 LGHDT and CDR2 YNNKEL (reference sequence). Written as DNA, the CDR3 is TGTGCCAGCAGCCCAAACCGGGACTGGAGCTCCTACGAGCAGTACTTC. This sequence encodes CASSPNRDWSSYEQYF.

This clonotype was detected only a few times. The chain's CDR3 is CASSGRDRGNNEQFF. CDR3 bases: TGTGCCAGCAGTGGCCGGGACAGGGGAAACAATGAGCAGTTCTTC. This chain links TRBV2 with TRBJ2-1; 10 bases line up with TRBD1. The germline V gene encodes CDR1 SNHLY and CDR2 FYNNEI. The CDR3 contains 15 residues. J lost 5 bases, V lost 4 bases, and 5 bases had no gene match.

This clonotype appeared many times. V and J are TRBV12-3 or TRBV12-4 and TRBJ2-2, with TRBD2 matching over 8 bases. CDR3 length equals 15 residues. The trim removed 4 bases at V and 3 bases at J, leaving 4 bases unmatched. The CDR3 protein is CASSWGSGDTGELFF. In nucleotides, the CDR3 is TGTGCCAGCAGTTGGGGTAGCGGGGACACCGGGGAGCTGTTTTTT.

This clonotype has at least ten counts. This sequence joins TRBV15 and TRBJ2-3, with TRBD1 identical over 7 bases. This CDR3 is built from 14 residues. With 2 bases clipped from V and 4 bases from J, the junction kept 3 bases outside the gene matches. Germline assignment: CDR1 LNHNV and CDR2 YYDKDF (reference sequence). The CDR3 sequence is CATSRNRGSDTQYF. The DNA for the CDR3 is TGTGCCACCAGCAGAAACAGGGGATCAGATACGCAGTATTTT.

The V call is TRBV28, the J call TRBJ2-1; 11 bases are a match to TRBD2. J was trimmed by 8 bases and V by 7 bases; bases with no gene match: 7. The CDR3 sequence is 14 residues long. The germline CDR1 and CDR2 sequences are MDHEN and SYDVKM. The CDR3 loop is CASTVAGGMYEQFF. Written as DNA, the CDR3 is TGTGCCAGCACCGTAGCGGGGGGGATGTATGAGCAGTTCTTC.

The chain uses TRBV4-2 and TRBJ1-1, with D perhaps TRBD1 (5 bases). Trimming removed 0 bases at V and 1 base at J, with 9 bases between. CDR1 and CDR2 from the germline V gene are LGHNA and YNFKEQ. The CDR3 is made up of 15 amino acids. The chain's CDR3 is CASSQEAGKNTEAFF. In DNA form, the CDR3 reads TGTGCCAGCAGCCAAGAGGCAGGGAAGAACACTGAAGCTTTCTTT.

This chain connects TRBV12-3 or TRBV12-4 to TRBJ2-1, with TRBD1 identical over 7 bases. V shed 5 bases, J shed 0 bases, and the junction held 7 bases outside the gene matches. The CDR3 is 16 residues long. CDR3 coding DNA: TGTGCCAGCAGTCCCTATGGGGACAGCTCCTACAATGAGCAGTTCTTC. Its translation: CASSPYGDSSYNEQFF.

This clonotype was counted only a few times. This sequence joins TRBV6-4 and TRBJ1-1; 10 bases map to TRBD1. Per the germline V gene, CDR1 is MRHNA and CDR2 is SNTAGT. CDR3 size: 15 residues. The V segment lost 0 bases and the J segment 5 bases; nucleotides outside the gene matches: 3. The CDR3: CASSDSPDRGTEAFF. The DNA for the CDR3 is TGTGCCAGCAGTGACTCCCCGGACAGGGGGACTGAAGCTTTCTTT.

Comments on this clonotype: A much larger clonotype is one base distant, so this may be a read error. The chain employs TRBV7-2 and TRBJ2-1, with 12 bases lining up with TRBD2. CDR3 length: 15 amino acids. From germline, CDR1 is SGHTA and CDR2 FQGNSA. The CDR3 region is CASTTRLAGANEQSF. In DNA form, the CDR3 reads TGTGCCAGCACCACTCGACTAGCGGGAGCCAATGAGCAGTCCTTC. The full variable domain, in which reference TRBV7-2 and TRBJ2-1 provide the parts outside the CDR3, is GAGVSQSPSNKVTEKGKDVELRCDPISGHTALYWYRQSLGQGLEFLIYFQGNSAPDKSGLPSDRFSAERTGGSVSTLTIQRTQQEDSAVYLCASTTRLAGANEQSFGPGTRLTVL.

This clonotype occurred many times. V and J are TRBV10-3 and TRBJ2-5, with D possibly being TRBD1 (6 bases). The CDR3 extends over 14 amino acids. The V gene's germline CDR1 is ENHRY and CDR2 SYGVKD. Trimming took off 5 bases at V and 5 bases at J, with 15 bases between the two ends. CDR3 region: CAISPGRRGETQYF. CDR3 DNA: TGTGCCATCAGTCCGGGACGTAGGGGGGAGACCCAGTACTTC.